This T cell receptor beta chain was sequenced in a study of monozygotic twins with inflammatory bowel disease. Overall study results and limits: Repertoire similarity matched across concordant and discordant twins, perhaps owing to limited power.

A 6-nucleotide sample barcode was carried by the UMIs, which template switching added. For each CDR3 protein, TCRdb gives one entry from its re-call of the 5' RACE reads, without DNA. This sample's table has under 150,000 distinct CDR3 sequences. Notes on this clonotype: What it binds is not known.

Total RNA was isolated from whole blood without T cell sorting. In germline, CDR1 is SGHVS, CDR2 FQNEAQ. This CDR3 region has 13 residues. The source is a human donor with ulcerative colitis or Crohn's disease, or a healthy co-twin of an affected twin (not recorded which). V is TRBV7-8 and J is TRBJ1-1. Sequenced material: blood. The CDR3 sequence: CASSLFENTEAFF.